These T cell receptor beta chains were read from a single sample in a study of a mutant IDH1 vaccine in newly diagnosed glioma. Their specific antigens are unknown. Produced via immunoSEQ multiplex PCR; TCRdb's table is partial and in-frame only. The sample holds about 25,000 clones, 60% to 80% seen once. Sequenced here: PBMCs, sampled from a glioma patient whose treatment included an IDH1 peptide vaccine. These receptors originate from a man in his forties with glioma. CDR3s include the opening cysteine and the closing phenylalanine or tryptophan. The order of the fields is D gene, V gene, J gene, clone size, CDR3 protein, CDR3 DNA. A D gene is named only where the DNA matches it firmly. Clone sizes are given selectively: once, few, many, or a class where the clone is expanded.

D gene: .; V gene: TRBV2; J gene: TRBJ1-1; clone size: few; CDR3 protein: CASSVHRENTEAFF; CDR3 DNA: TGTGCCAGCAGTGTTCACCGGGAGAACACTGAAGCTTTCTTT
D gene: .; V gene: TRBV7-8; J gene: TRBJ1-2; clone size: .; CDR3 protein: CASSPLGEGYTF; CDR3 DNA: TGTGCCAGCAGCCCCCTGGGAGAAGGCTACACCTTC
D gene: TRBD2; V gene: TRBV7-7; J gene: TRBJ2-1; clone size: .; CDR3 protein: CASSLTSGRDEQFF; CDR3 DNA: TGTGCCAGCAGCTTAACTAGCGGGAGAGATGAGCAGTTCTTC
D gene: TRBD1; V gene: TRBV27; J gene: TRBJ1-2; clone size: .; CDR3 protein: CASSSPIRGNYGYTF; CDR3 DNA: TGTGCCAGCAGTTCGCCCATCAGGGGGAACTATGGCTACACCTTC
D gene: .; V gene: TRBV11-2; J gene: TRBJ1-5; clone size: .; CDR3 protein: CASSFSGPGTQPQHF; CDR3 DNA: TGTGCCAGCAGCTTTTCGGGGCCAGGGACACAGCCCCAGCATTTT
D gene: TRBD1; V gene: TRBV6-5; J gene: TRBJ1-4; clone size: .; CDR3 protein: CASSQRQGRKLFF; CDR3 DNA: TGTGCCAGCAGTCAGCGACAGGGGAGGAAACTGTTTTTT
D gene: .; V gene: TRBV6-4; J gene: TRBJ2-2; clone size: .; CDR3 protein: CASSAEGTTGELFF; CDR3 DNA: TGTGCCAGCAGCGCTGAGGGGACCACCGGGGAGCTGTTTTTT
D gene: .; V gene: TRBV7-6; J gene: TRBJ1-1; clone size: few; CDR3 protein: CASSLMVPGGHIPEAFF; CDR3 DNA: TGTGCCAGCAGCTTAATGGTTCCTGGCGGCCACATCCCTGAAGCTTTCTTT
D gene: .; V gene: TRBV12-5; J gene: TRBJ1-1; clone size: few; CDR3 protein: CASAGIRSTEAFF; CDR3 DNA: TGTGCTAGTGCGGGCATCAGGAGCACTGAAGCTTTCTTT
D gene: .; V gene: TRBV9; J gene: TRBJ1-1; clone size: .; CDR3 protein: CASSVTGRTEAFF; CDR3 DNA: TGTGCCAGCAGCGTAACAGGGCGAACTGAAGCTTTCTTT
D gene: .; V gene: TRBV4-2; J gene: TRBJ2-2; clone size: once; CDR3 protein: CASSQRRHTRAGELFF; CDR3 DNA: TGTGCCAGCAGCCAAAGACGACATACAAGGGCCGGGGAGCTGTTTTTT
D gene: TRBD1; V gene: TRBV19; J gene: TRBJ1-2; clone size: .; CDR3 protein: CASSVTGVRGGYTF; CDR3 DNA: TGTGCCAGTAGTGTGACAGGGGTGAGGGGAGGCTACACCTTC
D gene: .; V gene: TRBV10-2; J gene: TRBJ1-1; clone size: .; CDR3 protein: CASMETAKAEAFF; CDR3 DNA: TGCGCCAGCATGGAGACAGCTAAGGCTGAAGCTTTCTTT
D gene: .; V gene: TRBV2; J gene: TRBJ2-2; clone size: .; CDR3 protein: CASSDRVLWDTGTGELFF; CDR3 DNA: TGTGCCAGCAGTGATCGCGTCCTTTGGGATACGGGCACCGGGGAGCTGTTTTTT
D gene: TRBD2; V gene: TRBV4-2; J gene: TRBJ2-1; clone size: .; CDR3 protein: CASSQASSGAIYNEQFF; CDR3 DNA: TGTGCCAGCAGCCAGGCTTCTAGCGGGGCGATCTACAATGAGCAGTTCTTC
D gene: TRBD1; V gene: TRBV6-1; J gene: TRBJ1-3; clone size: .; CDR3 protein: CASWRGQSSGNTIYF; CDR3 DNA: TGTGCCAGCTGGCGGGGACAGAGCTCTGGAAACACCATATATTTT
D gene: .; V gene: TRBV7-2; J gene: TRBJ2-1; clone size: .; CDR3 protein: CASSLAREYYNEQFF; CDR3 DNA: TGTGCCAGCAGCTTAGCGCGCGAATACTACAATGAGCAGTTCTTC
D gene: .; V gene: TRBV6-6; J gene: TRBJ1-1; clone size: .; CDR3 protein: CASSYLGRATEAFF; CDR3 DNA: TGTGCCAGCAGTTACCTAGGCAGGGCCACTGAAGCTTTCTTT
D gene: TRBD1; V gene: TRBV15; J gene: TRBJ2-4; clone size: .; CDR3 protein: CATSSDRGPDKNIQYF; CDR3 DNA: TGTGCCACCAGCAGCGACAGGGGGCCAGACAAAAACATTCAGTACTTC
D gene: TRBD1; V gene: TRBV13; J gene: TRBJ1-2; clone size: .; CDR3 protein: CASSLGRGRGNYGYTF; CDR3 DNA: TGTGCCAGCAGCTTAGGCCGTGGCAGGGGGAACTATGGCTACACCTTC
D gene: .; V gene: TRBV7-2; J gene: TRBJ2-5; clone size: .; CDR3 protein: CASSTGPVETQYF; CDR3 DNA: TGTGCCAGCAGCACGGGACCCGTAGAGACCCAGTACTTC
D gene: TRBD2; V gene: TRBV7-9; J gene: TRBJ2-1; clone size: .; CDR3 protein: CASSLARTSGRDFPEQFF; CDR3 DNA: TGTGCCAGCAGCTTAGCGAGGACTAGCGGGAGAGATTTTCCTGAGCAGTTCTTC
D gene: .; V gene: TRBV5-1; J gene: TRBJ1-4; clone size: few; CDR3 protein: CASRDRGLDNEKLFF; CDR3 DNA: TGCGCCAGCAGGGACCGGGGGCTGGATAATGAAAAACTGTTTTTT
D gene: TRBD2; V gene: TRBV27; J gene: TRBJ2-1; clone size: .; CDR3 protein: CASRSGASYGEQFF; CDR3 DNA: TGTGCCAGCAGGAGCGGGGCGAGTTACGGTGAGCAGTTCTTC
D gene: TRBD1; V gene: TRBV19; J gene: TRBJ1-2; clone size: .; CDR3 protein: CASSMTGRYGYTF; CDR3 DNA: TGTGCCAGTAGCATGACAGGGAGATATGGCTACACCTTC
D gene: TRBD1; V gene: TRBV9; J gene: TRBJ2-2; clone size: once; CDR3 protein: CASSPGQGTTGELFF; CDR3 DNA: TGTGCCAGCAGCCCCGGACAGGGAACCACCGGGGAGCTGTTTTTT
D gene: .; V gene: TRBV19; J gene: TRBJ1-1; clone size: few; CDR3 protein: CASLTLGGNTEAFF; CDR3 DNA: TGTGCCAGCCTGACCCTGGGGGGGAACACTGAAGCTTTCTTT
D gene: .; V gene: TRBV30; J gene: TRBJ1-2; clone size: .; CDR3 protein: CAWSIGLGASGYTF; CDR3 DNA: TGTGCCTGGAGTATCGGACTGGGGGCCTCCGGCTACACCTTC
D gene: .; V gene: TRBV19; J gene: TRBJ2-5; clone size: .; CDR3 protein: CASSPPAGSIQETQYF; CDR3 DNA: TGTGCCAGTAGTCCCCCAGCGGGTTCGATTCAAGAGACCCAGTACTTC
D gene: TRBD1; V gene: TRBV7-9; J gene: TRBJ2-5; clone size: .; CDR3 protein: CASSLPGDRGQETQYF; CDR3 DNA: TGTGCCAGCAGCTTACCTGGGGACAGGGGGCAAGAGACCCAGTACTTC
D gene: .; V gene: TRBV6-5; J gene: TRBJ2-7; clone size: .; CDR3 protein: CASSYSTQRYEQYF; CDR3 DNA: TGTGCCAGCAGTTACTCGACGCAGAGATACGAGCAGTACTTC
D gene: .; V gene: TRBV9; J gene: TRBJ1-3; clone size: .; CDR3 protein: CASSVGAAGNTIYF; CDR3 DNA: TGTGCCAGCAGCGTAGGAGCAGCTGGAAACACCATATATTTT
D gene: TRBD1; V gene: TRBV11-2; J gene: TRBJ1-6; clone size: .; CDR3 protein: CASSLSGTGVMLRSPLHF; CDR3 DNA: TGTGCCAGCAGCCTATCCGGGACAGGGGTCATGTTGCGGTCACCCCTCCACTTT
D gene: TRBD2; V gene: TRBV5-1; J gene: TRBJ2-2; clone size: .; CDR3 protein: CASSLGLADTGELFF; CDR3 DNA: TGCGCCAGCAGCTTGGGACTAGCGGACACCGGGGAGCTGTTTTTT
D gene: .; V gene: TRBV11-2; J gene: TRBJ2-3; clone size: .; CDR3 protein: CASSLEGLTDTQYF; CDR3 DNA: TGTGCCAGCAGCTTAGAGGGACTCACAGATACGCAGTATTTT
D gene: TRBD2; V gene: TRBV5-1; J gene: TRBJ2-3; clone size: .; CDR3 protein: CASSSTSGSTDTQYF; CDR3 DNA: TGCGCCAGCAGCTCGACTAGCGGAAGCACAGATACGCAGTATTTT
D gene: .; V gene: TRBV6-4; J gene: TRBJ2-6; clone size: medium-sized; CDR3 protein: CASRTDSGANVLTF; CDR3 DNA: TGTGCCAGCCGGACCGACTCTGGGGCCAACGTCCTGACTTTC
D gene: TRBD1; V gene: TRBV6-1; J gene: TRBJ1-5; clone size: .; CDR3 protein: CASSPGTGRNQPQHF; CDR3 DNA: TGTGCCAGCAGCCCAGGGACAGGGAGGAATCAGCCCCAGCATTTT
D gene: TRBD2; V gene: TRBV9; J gene: TRBJ2-2; clone size: .; CDR3 protein: CASSVDGRALGELFF; CDR3 DNA: TGTGCCAGCAGCGTAGACGGGAGGGCCCTCGGGGAGCTGTTTTTT
D gene: .; V gene: TRBV4-2; J gene: TRBJ2-1; clone size: .; CDR3 protein: CASSQHNEQFF; CDR3 DNA: TGTGCCAGCAGCCAACACAATGAGCAGTTCTTC
D gene: .; V gene: TRBV7-8; J gene: TRBJ1-3; clone size: .; CDR3 protein: CASSWNMGTAGNTIYF; CDR3 DNA: TGTGCCAGCAGCTGGAATATGGGGACGGCTGGAAACACCATATATTTT
D gene: .; V gene: TRBV21-1; J gene: TRBJ1-2; clone size: .; CDR3 protein: CASSKEPKGPQGYTF; CDR3 DNA: TGTGCCAGCAGCAAAGAGCCCAAGGGTCCCCAGGGCTACACCTTC
D gene: .; V gene: TRBV19; J gene: TRBJ1-6; clone size: once; CDR3 protein: CASSMAQGSSYNSPLHF; CDR3 DNA: TGTGCCAGTAGTATGGCCCAGGGGAGCTCCTATAATTCACCCCTCCACTTT
D gene: .; V gene: TRBV14; J gene: TRBJ1-1; clone size: few; CDR3 protein: CASSQAGMNTEAFF; CDR3 DNA: TGTGCCAGCAGCCAAGCGGGTATGAACACTGAAGCTTTCTTT
D gene: .; V gene: TRBV6-1; J gene: TRBJ2-5; clone size: .; CDR3 protein: CASMDVGTFQETQYF; CDR3 DNA: TGTGCCAGCATGGACGTAGGGACATTTCAAGAGACCCAGTACTTC
D gene: .; V gene: TRBV6-6; J gene: TRBJ1-2; clone size: few; CDR3 protein: CASSYSGEDMGYTF; CDR3 DNA: TGTGCCAGCAGTTACTCGGGAGAAGATATGGGCTACACCTTC
D gene: .; V gene: TRBV25-1; J gene: TRBJ2-1; clone size: .; CDR3 protein: CASSDPGDYNEQFF; CDR3 DNA: TGTGCCAGCAGTGACCCAGGGGACTACAATGAGCAGTTCTTC
D gene: .; V gene: TRBV30; J gene: TRBJ1-4; clone size: few; CDR3 protein: CAWGRDNEKLFF; CDR3 DNA: TGTGCCTGGGGACGAGACAATGAAAAACTGTTTTTT
D gene: .; V gene: TRBV4-2; J gene: TRBJ2-1; clone size: .; CDR3 protein: CASSHRPGPVYLPGEDNEQFF; CDR3 DNA: TGTGCCAGCAGCCATAGACCGGGGCCCGTGTACCTCCCCGGTGAAGACAATGAGCAGTTCTTC
D gene: .; V gene: TRBV7-2; J gene: TRBJ2-7; clone size: .; CDR3 protein: CASSLGGQPYEQYF; CDR3 DNA: TGTGCCAGCAGCTTAGGGGGGCAGCCCTACGAGCAGTACTTC